The clone carrying this T cell receptor beta chain showed up just a few times. What it binds is not known. The sample is drawn from a study of somatic mutations in cytotoxic T cells in rheumatoid arthritis. About the study: T-cell populations stained with V beta antibodies were in some cases flow-sorted at nearly 100% purity, including V beta1+ cells that were sequenced for TCRB. Study results and caveats: Each of about an eighth of the 65 patients had a largest CD8+ clone that made up more than 20% of CD8+ cells. Levels of CD8+ T-cell clonality in rheumatoid arthritis patients were statistically indistinguishable from those seen in age-matched healthy controls, with no significant difference.

Repertoires were generated with immunoSEQ multiplex PCR, while TCRdb's copy carries only in-frame clones and drops some. In the table there are 15,000 or so clones, under 80% of which are singletons. The investigators isolated CD4+ and CD8+ cells by positive magnetic bead selection and checked their purity by flow cytometry. Trimming at V came to 2 bases and at J to 0 bases, leaving 3 bases not matched to a gene. The CDR3 loop spans 15 amino acids. Germline CDR1 and CDR2: GTSNPN and SVGIG (reference sequence). The chain has TRBV30 and TRBJ2-5; 10 positions agree with TRBD2. The TCR originated in an adult with rheumatoid arthritis. Source material: CD8+ T cells sorted from blood. Written as DNA, the CDR3 is TGTGCCTGGAGTCTTAGCGGGGGGTACCAAGAGACCCAGTACTTC. Its translation: CAWSLSGGYQETQYF. The full variable domain, completed using reference TRBV30 and TRBJ2-5, is SQTIHQWPATLVQPVGSPLSLECTVEGTSNPNLYWYRQAAGRGLQLLFYSVGIGQISSEVPQNLSASRPQDRQFILSSKKLLLSDSGFYLCAWSLSGGYQETQYFGPGTRLLVL.